A selection of T cell receptor beta chains follows, all from one sample in a study of cytomegalovirus exposure and HLA in healthy donors. Only in-frame clones appear in the TCRdb table, and some are missing; sequencing was by immunoSEQ multiplex PCR. Of hundreds of thousands of clones in the sample, 75% were seen once. The sequenced sample consisted of PBMCs. The source of these receptors is a woman aged 25 to 39 in good health and CMV-seronegative. The CDR3 runs from the conserved cysteine through the conserved F or W. The D gene is left open where the match is weak. Rows give clone size only sometimes, using once, few, many, or a class for an expanded clone.

D gene,J gene,clone size,V gene,CDR3 protein,CDR3 DNA
NA,TRBJ1-1,NA,TRBV5-4,CASSLFSGIGEAFF,TGTGCCAGCAGCTTGTTCTCGGGGATCGGGGAAGCTTTCTTT
TRBD1,TRBJ1-2,NA,TRBV18,CASSPPTGASGYTF,TGTGCCAGCTCACCGCCGACAGGGGCAAGTGGCTACACCTTC
TRBD1,TRBJ2-1,NA,TRBV7-2,CASSLSWGQLNEQFF,TGTGCCAGCAGCTTAAGTTGGGGACAGCTCAATGAGCAGTTCTTC
NA,TRBJ1-5,NA,TRBV19,CASSSGTYSNQPQHF,TGTGCCAGTAGTTCCGGGACATATAGCAATCAGCCCCAGCATTTT
NA,TRBJ2-2,NA,TRBV9,CASSVGGGGAVTGELFF,TGTGCCAGCAGCGTAGGAGGTGGAGGGGCGGTCACCGGGGAGCTGTTTTTT
NA,TRBJ2-7,NA,TRBV7-9,CASSTGSAEQYF,TGTGCCAGCAGCACCGGTAGCGCCGAGCAGTACTTC
NA,TRBJ2-1,few,TRBV7-2,CASSLARYSYNEQFF,TGTGCCAGCAGCTTAGCGCGATATTCCTACAATGAGCAGTTCTTC
NA,TRBJ1-2,NA,TRBV30,CAWSDRISNYGYSF,TGTGCCTGGAGTGACAGGATTTCTAACTATGGCTACTCCTTC
NA,TRBJ1-1,NA,TRBV6-5,CASSGDAADAEAFF,TGTGCCAGCAGTGGTGATGCGGCCGACGCTGAAGCTTTCTTT
NA,TRBJ1-6,few,TRBV7-6,CASSQVVGQPNSPLHF,TGTGCCAGCAGCCAAGTCGTAGGACAGCCCAATTCACCCCTCCACTTT
NA,TRBJ1-1,NA,TRBV4-1,CASSQQPDSVAMNTEAFF,TGCGCCAGCAGCCAACAACCCGACTCAGTAGCCATGAACACTGAAGCTTTCTTT
NA,TRBJ2-7,once,TRBV14,CASSQDYRGYEQYF,TGTGCCAGCAGCCAGGATTACCGGGGATACGAGCAGTACTTC
NA,TRBJ1-1,NA,TRBV29-1,CSVGGGNTEAFF,TGCAGCGTTGGAGGAGGGAACACTGAAGCTTTCTTT
TRBD1,TRBJ1-2,NA,TRBV5-6,CASSAGQGAGYGYTF,TGTGCCAGCAGCGCGGGACAGGGGGCAGGCTATGGCTACACCTTC
TRBD1,TRBJ2-1,NA,TRBV6-1,CASRRDTGGMDEQFF,TGTGCCAGCAGGAGAGACACAGGGGGCATGGATGAGCAGTTCTTC
TRBD1,TRBJ1-5,NA,TRBV6-5,CASTRDRAQPQHF,TGTGCCAGCACCAGAGACAGGGCTCAGCCCCAGCATTTT
TRBD2,TRBJ2-1,once,TRBV30,CAWTPGLAGWGEQFF,TGTGCCTGGACCCCGGGACTAGCGGGATGGGGTGAGCAGTTCTTC
TRBD1,TRBJ1-6,NA,TRBV29-1,CSVAGQSEVSSYNSPLHF,TGCAGCGTTGCGGGACAGTCCGAGGTGAGCTCCTATAATTCACCCCTCCACTTT
TRBD1,TRBJ1-4,NA,TRBV5-4,CASSRTGNEKLFF,TGTGCCAGCAGCCGGACAGGGAACGAAAAACTGTTTTTT
TRBD2,TRBJ2-2,NA,TRBV9,CASSVRGETNTGELFF,TGTGCCAGCAGCGTTCGGGGGGAAACGAACACCGGGGAGCTGTTTTTT
NA,TRBJ1-1,once,TRBV19,CASSPSQGMNTEAFF,TGTGCCAGTAGTCCGTCACAGGGTATGAACACTGAAGCTTTCTTT
NA,TRBJ2-5,NA,TRBV11-3,CASRDVASQETQYF,TGTGCCAGCCGCGACGTAGCATCCCAAGAGACCCAGTACTTC
NA,TRBJ2-2,NA,TRBV7-2,CVSRPPTGGRELFF,TGTGTCAGCAGACCTCCCACGGGGGGCCGGGAGCTGTTTTTT
TRBD2,TRBJ2-5,NA,TRBV6-1,CASSELAGGQETQYF,TGTGCCAGCAGTGAACTAGCGGGAGGTCAAGAGACCCAGTACTTC
NA,TRBJ2-6,NA,TRBV27,CASGLALLSGANVLTF,TGTGCCAGCGGGCTAGCGCTACTCTCTGGGGCCAACGTCCTGACTTTC
NA,TRBJ1-5,NA,TRBV6-5,CASSLGGGNNQPQHF,TGTGCCAGCAGTCTGGGGGGGGGCAACAATCAGCCCCAGCATTTT
NA,TRBJ2-7,NA,TRBV19,CASSIGGANYEQYF,TGTGCCAGTAGTATAGGCGGGGCGAACTACGAGCAGTACTTC
TRBD1,TRBJ2-7,NA,TRBV14,CASSPSGTGGFSEQYF,TGTGCCAGCAGCCCCTCGGGGACAGGGGGATTCTCCGAGCAGTACTTC
NA,TRBJ1-1,NA,TRBV11-3,CASSLGQENTEAFF,TGTGCCAGCAGCTTAGGGCAGGAGAACACTGAAGCTTTCTTT
NA,TRBJ2-3,NA,TRBV4-1,CASSQITRDTQYF,TGCGCCAGCAGCCAAATCACTCGAGATACGCAGTATTTT
TRBD2,TRBJ2-2,NA,TRBV27,CASSYGGTGELFF,TGTGCCAGCAGTTACGGGGGGACCGGGGAGCTGTTTTTT
NA,TRBJ2-1,NA,TRBV6-1,CASSEALMELSYNEQFF,TGTGCCAGCAGTGAAGCGCTTATGGAGTTGTCCTACAATGAGCAGTTCTTC
TRBD1,TRBJ2-4,few,TRBV23-1,CASSQWRYRGLAKNIQYF,TGCGCCAGCAGTCAATGGAGGTACAGGGGGCTAGCCAAAAACATTCAGTACTTC
NA,TRBJ1-2,NA,TRBV5-1,CASSLENSNYGYTF,TGCGCCAGCAGCTTGGAAAACAGCAACTATGGCTACACCTTC
NA,TRBJ2-1,once,TRBV5-4,CASSLTVNEQFF,TGTGCCAGCAGCTTAACGGTGAATGAGCAGTTCTTC
NA,TRBJ1-2,NA,TRBV10-3,CAISEGAGSNYGYTF,TGTGCCATCAGTGAAGGGGCAGGGTCGAACTATGGCTACACCTTC